What follows are 21 T cell receptor beta chains derived from one specimen sequenced in a study of T cell responses to AZD1222 COVID-19 vaccine. The protocol was immunoSEQ multiplex PCR, while the TCRdb copy is restricted to in-frame clones and leaves out a portion. The table includes approximately 180,000 clones, 70% to 90% detected once. The sequencing here drew on peripheral blood, taken on day 0 of AZD1222 vaccination. The source of these receptors is an adult in good health.

The CDR3 region is CASSYPQGAGYGYTF. The DNA for the CDR3 is TGCGCCAGCAGCTATCCACAGGGGGCGGGCTATGGCTACACCTTC. The chain employs TRBV5-1 and TRBJ1-2, with TRBD1 identical over 9 bases. V gave up 3 bases and J gave up 4 bases; unmatched junction bases: 7. The CDR3 length is 15 residues. Germline V gene sequence: CDR1 SGHRS, CDR2 YFSETQ. Supplemented by reference TRBV5-1 and TRBJ1-2, the full variable domain reads KAGVTQTPRYLIKTRGQQVTLSCSPISGHRSVSWYQQTPGQGLQFLFEYFSETQRNKGNFPGRFSGRQFSNSRSEMNVSTLELGDSALYLCASSYPQGAGYGYTFGSGTRLTVV.

The V and J genes are TRBV2 and TRBJ2-5; D remains unclear. V was trimmed by 4 bases and J by 5 bases, leaving 11 bases between them. The CDR3 consists of 13 residues. Germline loops: CDR1 SNHLY, CDR2 FYNNEI. CDR3: CASSVEGWETQYF. The CDR3 DNA is TGTGCCAGCAGTGTAGAAGGGTGGGAGACCCAGTACTTC.

The chain is built from TRBV19 and TRBJ2-3; tentatively, D is TRBD2 (6 bases). The V gene lost 1 base and the J gene lost 4 bases, with 12 bases spanning the gap. This CDR3 region has 15 residues. The germline CDR1 and CDR2 sequences are LNHDA and SQIVND (reference sequence). CDR3 amino acids: CASSIGRLEADTQYF. In DNA, the CDR3 is TGTGCCAGTAGTATAGGCCGACTAGAGGCAGATACGCAGTATTTT.

The chain employs TRBV19 and TRBJ2-1, with D perhaps TRBD2 (5 bases). Trimming shortened V by 3 bases and J by 0 bases, and 9 bases separated the two germline ends. Germline loops: CDR1 LNHDA, CDR2 SQIVND (reference sequence). This CDR3 has 15 amino acids. The CDR3: CASSMTRVSYNEQFF. DNA of the CDR3: TGTGCCAGTAGTATGACGAGGGTCTCCTACAATGAGCAGTTCTTC. The whole variable domain, filled in from reference TRBV19 and TRBJ2-1, reads DGGITQSPKYLFRKEGQNVTLSCEQNLNHDAMYWYRQDPGQGLRLIYYSQIVNDFQKGDIAEGYSVSREKKESFPLTVTSAQKNPTAFYLCASSMTRVSYNEQFFGPGTRLTVL.

The CDR3: CATSREPWGNEKLFF. CDR3 coding DNA: TGTGCCACCAGCAGAGAACCTTGGGGGAATGAAAAACTGTTTTTT. The gene calls are TRBV15 and TRBJ1-4; tentatively, D is TRBD1 (5 bases). V gave up 0 bases and J gave up 5 bases, with 10 bases separating them. Germline CDR1 and CDR2: LNHNV and YYDKDF (reference sequence). CDR3 length equals 15 residues. Supplemented by reference TRBV15 and TRBJ1-4, the full variable domain reads DAMVIQNPRYQVTQFGKPVTLSCSQTLNHNVMYWYQQKSSQAPKLLFHYYDKDFNNEADTPDNFQSRRPNTSFCFLDIRSPGLGDTAMYLCATSREPWGNEKLFFGSGTQLSVL.

The chain links TRBV5-1 to TRBJ2-3; D is unresolved. CDR1 is SGHRS and CDR2 is YFSETQ in the germline V gene. The CDR3 has 12 amino acids. V shed 0 bases and J shed 4 bases, with 3 bases lying between them. CDR3 loop: CASSLESDTQYF. The CDR3, as DNA: TGCGCCAGCAGCTTGGAATCAGATACGCAGTATTTT.

This rearrangement joins TRBV1 to TRBJ2-5; the DNA was not used to check the table's D call, TRBD1. TRBV1 is reported as a pseudogene. The CDR3 extends over 17 amino acids. The CDR3 DNA is TGCACCAGCAGCTCATCCCCCGGGACAGGGTACCAAGAGACCCAGTACTTC. Translated, it gives CTSSSSPGTGYQETQYF.

J is TRBJ2-2 and V is TRBV6-5; a possible D gene is TRBD2 (5 bases). Germline assignment: CDR1 MNHEY and CDR2 SVGAGI. Trimming left V 5 bases short and J 4 bases short, with 8 bases between. The length of the CDR3 is 13 residues. This CDR3 is CASSRGGTGELFF. The DNA for the CDR3 is TGTGCCAGCAGTCGAGGAGGCACCGGGGAGCTGTTTTTT.

This chain connects TRBV5-6 to TRBJ2-7, with D tentatively TRBD2 (6 bases). The ends were cut back, 2 bases at V and 7 bases at J, with 13 bases in the middle. The length of the CDR3 is 13 residues. Germline values: CDR1 SGHDT, CDR2 YYEEEE. The CDR3 sequence: CASSFGVAGEQYF. CDR3 coding DNA: TGTGCCAGCAGCTTCGGGGTCGCGGGGGAGCAGTACTTC.

The chain joins TRBV12-3 or TRBV12-4 to TRBJ1-2, with 7 bases fitting TRBD1. The trim removed 6 bases at V and 2 bases at J, leaving 3 bases unmatched. CDR3 length equals 13 residues. The CDR3 coding sequence is TGTGCCAGCAGAAGACAGGGCAACTATGGCTACACCTTC. The encoded protein is CASRRQGNYGYTF.

This clone has only a few counts. The chain has TRBV19 and TRBJ1-5; D unresolved. The germline V and J ends were trimmed by 4 bases and 3 bases, with 7 bases remaining between them. Germline CDR1 and CDR2: LNHDA and SQIVND (reference sequence). The CDR3 is 13 residues long. The chain's CDR3 is CASSSMPNQPQHF. DNA of the CDR3: TGTGCCAGTAGTAGTATGCCCAATCAGCCCCAGCATTTT.

The chain uses TRBV6-2 or TRBV6-3 and TRBJ2-1; maybe TRBD1 (5 bases). The CDR3 has 15 residues. V shed 2 bases and J shed 8 bases, with 16 bases lying between them. Germline V gene sequence: CDR1 MNHEY, CDR2 SVGEGT. CDR3 in DNA: TGTGCCAGCAGTTACGAGGACACTCGAGGCGATGAGCAGTTCTTC. Its protein product is CASSYEDTRGDEQFF.

The V call is TRBV9, the J call TRBJ1-1; D gene ambiguous. Germline CDR1 reads SGDLS; CDR2 reads YYNGEE. This CDR3 is built from 14 residues. V was trimmed by 3 bases and J by 1 base, leaving 10 bases between them. CDR3 residues: CASSARGANTEAFF. The CDR3 DNA reads as TGTGCCAGCAGCGCCCGGGGAGCGAACACTGAAGCTTTCTTT.

The J gene is TRBJ1-2, the V gene TRBV2; D not resolved. Looked up from germline, CDR1 is SNHLY and CDR2 is FYNNEI. Between the trimmed V and J ends, which lost 0 bases and 0 bases, there was a span of 11 bases. This CDR3 has 16 amino acids. This chain's CDR3 is CASSEARRGSNYGYTF. The CDR3 DNA is TGTGCCAGCAGTGAAGCGCGGAGAGGGTCTAACTATGGCTACACCTTC.

This chain uses TRBV18 with TRBJ1-2; 7 bases fit TRBD1. Germline CDR1 and CDR2: KGHSH and LQKENI. The CDR3 has 17 amino acids. With 4 bases clipped from V and 5 bases from J, the junction kept 16 bases outside the gene matches. In DNA, the CDR3 is TGTGCCAGCTCACAGACAGGGACTACCACTCCAATATATGGCTACACCTTC. This translates into CASSQTGTTTPIYGYTF.

This clone was detected once. This sample includes further DNA sequences coding for the same CDR3. The rearrangement uses TRBV18 and TRBJ1-5, with unresolved D. V was trimmed by 0 bases and J by 1 base, leaving 4 bases between them. The CDR3 contains 14 residues. Germline-derived CDR1 and CDR2 are KGHSH and LQKENI. In DNA, the CDR3 is TGTGCCAGCTCACCACCTTACAGCAATCAGCCCCAGCATTTT. The encoded protein is CASSPPYSNQPQHF.

The chain joins TRBV11-1 to TRBJ2-7, with D unresolved. The CDR3 extends over 14 amino acids. V was pared by 7 bases and J by 1 base, with 14 bases between. Germline V gene lookup returns CDR1 SGHAT and CDR2 FQDESV (reference sequence). CDR3 amino acids: CASTRSDGSYEQYF. The CDR3 nucleotides are TGTGCCAGCACCAGGTCAGATGGATCCTACGAGCAGTACTTC.

The chain joins TRBV24-1 to TRBJ2-7; TRBD2 agrees at 11 bases. Per the germline V gene, CDR1 is KGHDR and CDR2 is SFDVKD. The CDR3 spans 16 residues. V gave up 1 base and J gave up 0 bases; unmatched junction bases: 1. CDR3 sequence: CATSDFGTSGSYEQYF. The CDR3 bases are TGTGCCACCAGTGATTTCGGGACTAGCGGCTCCTACGAGCAGTACTTC.

This rearrangement joins TRBV5-4 to TRBJ2-2; perhaps D is TRBD1 or TRBD2 (7 bases each). The CDR3 covers 16 residues. The ends were cut back, 2 bases at V and 4 bases at J, with 15 bases in the middle. Germline V CDR1 and CDR2: SGHNT, YYREEE (reference sequence). The DNA for the CDR3 is TGTGCCAGCAGCTTCGGCAGGGGGGGTATCACCGGGGAGCTGTTTTTT. Encoded protein: CASSFGRGGITGELFF.

Here the CDR3 DNA reads TGTGCCAGCAGCTTAACGCGGGGGAGAAACTACGAGCAGTACTTC. The encoded protein is CASSLTRGRNYEQYF. The chain links TRBV11-2 to TRBJ2-7; 7 bases align to TRBD2. The CDR3 is 15 amino acids. Trimming removed 2 bases from V and 3 bases from J; junction bases left unmatched: 7. Germline loops: CDR1 SGHAT, CDR2 FQNNGV.

This chain links TRBV19 with TRBJ1-4; TRBD1 matches at 10 bases. V gave up 3 bases and J gave up 7 bases; unmatched junction bases: 5. CDR1 is LNHDA, CDR2 SQIVND, per germline (reference sequence). This CDR3 region has 15 residues. The CDR3 nucleotides are TGTGCCAGTAGTATCCCCGGGACAGGGGCTGAAAAACTGTTTTTT. Protein: CASSIPGTGAEKLFF.